The source of this TCR beta chain is a study of T-cell memory formation after mild COVID-19. Study-wide results and limits: Confirmation of SARS-CoV-2 specificity was lacking for second-wave clones peaking day 37.

Looked up from germline, CDR1 is DFQATT and CDR2 is SNEGSKA (reference sequence). There are 14 residues in the CDR3. The V gene lost 0 bases and the J gene lost 8 bases, with 15 bases spanning the gap. Notes on this clonotype: Antigen unknown.

TCRdb reprocessed the 5' RACE reads via MiXCR and lists one record per CDR3 protein. The table has about 470,000 distinct CDR3 sequences, around 25% seen once; the top ten hold around 12%. The TCR was taken from an adult woman who had mild COVID-19 (a few samples of this study predate the infection). Cell type and time point are not known. The chain employs TRBV20-1 and TRBJ2-3; D might be TRBD1 (5 bases). What was sequenced was PBMCs or a T cell subset sorted from them (not recorded which). The DNA for the CDR3 is TGCAGTGCTAGAGATTTACAGGAAGGGGTTACGCAGTATTTT. Residues: CSARDLQEGVTQYF.